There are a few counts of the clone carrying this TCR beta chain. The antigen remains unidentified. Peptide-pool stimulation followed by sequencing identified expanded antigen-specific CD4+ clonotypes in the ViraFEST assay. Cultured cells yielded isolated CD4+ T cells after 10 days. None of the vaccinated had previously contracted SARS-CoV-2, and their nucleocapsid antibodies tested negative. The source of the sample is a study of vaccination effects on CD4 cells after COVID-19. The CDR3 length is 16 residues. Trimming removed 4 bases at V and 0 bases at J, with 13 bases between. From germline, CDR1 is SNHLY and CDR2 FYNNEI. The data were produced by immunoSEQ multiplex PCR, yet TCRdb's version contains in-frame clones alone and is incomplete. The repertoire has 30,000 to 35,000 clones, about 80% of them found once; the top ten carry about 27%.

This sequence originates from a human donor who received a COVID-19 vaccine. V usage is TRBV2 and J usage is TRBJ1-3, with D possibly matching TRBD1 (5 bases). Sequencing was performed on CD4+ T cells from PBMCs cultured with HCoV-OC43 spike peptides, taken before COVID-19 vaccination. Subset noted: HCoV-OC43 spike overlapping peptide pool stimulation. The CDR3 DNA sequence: TGTGCCAGCAGTGCCTCTCGGGGGGGCTCTGGAAACACCATATATTTT. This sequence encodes CASSASRGGSGNTIYF.